This T cell receptor (beta chain) was captured in a study of control samples from healthy donors and cancer patients. In germline, CDR1 is SGHDN, CDR2 FVKESK. Trimming shortened V by 5 bases and J by 6 bases, and 14 bases separated the two germline ends. The length of the CDR3 is 13 residues. Here immunoSEQ multiplex PCR was the method, and the copy in TCRdb shows in-frame clones only, minus some. The sample consists of 90,000 to 150,000 clones, roughly 90% of them appearing once. The clonotype originates from a man aged 45-65 years in good health. The V gene is TRBV14, the J gene TRBJ2-7, with D tentatively TRBD1 (5 bases). Material: blood. Here the CDR3 reads CASSSVRGAEQYF. DNA of the CDR3: TGTGCCAGCAGCTCAGTTAGGGGCGCCGAGCAGTACTTC.